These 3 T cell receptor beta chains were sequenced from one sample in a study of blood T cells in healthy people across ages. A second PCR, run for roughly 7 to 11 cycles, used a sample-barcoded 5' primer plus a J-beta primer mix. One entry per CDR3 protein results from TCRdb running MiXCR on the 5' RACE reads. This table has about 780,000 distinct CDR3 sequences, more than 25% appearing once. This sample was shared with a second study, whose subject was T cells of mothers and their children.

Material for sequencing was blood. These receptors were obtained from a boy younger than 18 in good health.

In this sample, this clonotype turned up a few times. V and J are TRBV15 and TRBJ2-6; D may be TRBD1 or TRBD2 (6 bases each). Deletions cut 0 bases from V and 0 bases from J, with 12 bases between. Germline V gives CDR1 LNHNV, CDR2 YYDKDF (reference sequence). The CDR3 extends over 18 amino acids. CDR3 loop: CATSRDGTGASGANVLTF. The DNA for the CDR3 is TGTGCCACCAGCAGAGATGGGACGGGGGCCTCTGGGGCCAACGTCCTGACTTTC.

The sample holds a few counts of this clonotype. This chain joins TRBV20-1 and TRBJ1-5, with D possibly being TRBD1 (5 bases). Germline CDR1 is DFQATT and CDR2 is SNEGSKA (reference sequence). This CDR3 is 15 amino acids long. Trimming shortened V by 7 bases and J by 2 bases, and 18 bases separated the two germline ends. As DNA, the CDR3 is TGCAGTGGGAGTCGGGGGGTCGACGGCAATCAGCCCCAGCATTTT. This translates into CSGSRGVDGNQPQHF.

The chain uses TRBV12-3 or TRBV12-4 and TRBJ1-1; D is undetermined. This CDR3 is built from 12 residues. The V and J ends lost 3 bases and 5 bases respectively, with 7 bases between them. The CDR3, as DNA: TGTGCCAGCAGTTTGCGGCCGACTGAAGCTTTCTTT. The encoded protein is CASSLRPTEAFF.